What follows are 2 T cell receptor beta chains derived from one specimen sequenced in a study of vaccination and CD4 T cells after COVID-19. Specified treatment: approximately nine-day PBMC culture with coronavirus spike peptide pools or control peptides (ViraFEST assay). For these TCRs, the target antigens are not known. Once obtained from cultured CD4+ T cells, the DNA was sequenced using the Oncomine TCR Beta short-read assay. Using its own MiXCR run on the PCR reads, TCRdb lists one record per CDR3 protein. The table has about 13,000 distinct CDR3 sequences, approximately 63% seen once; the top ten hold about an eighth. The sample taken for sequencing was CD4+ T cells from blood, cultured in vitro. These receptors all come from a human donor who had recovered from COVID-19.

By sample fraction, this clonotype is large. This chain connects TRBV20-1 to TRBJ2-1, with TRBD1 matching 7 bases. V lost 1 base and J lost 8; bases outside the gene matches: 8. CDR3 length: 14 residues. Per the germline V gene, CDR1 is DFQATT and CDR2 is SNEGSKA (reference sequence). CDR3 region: CSARVGSTGDEQFF. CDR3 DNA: TGCAGTGCTAGAGTAGGGAGTACAGGGGATGAGCAGTTCTTC.

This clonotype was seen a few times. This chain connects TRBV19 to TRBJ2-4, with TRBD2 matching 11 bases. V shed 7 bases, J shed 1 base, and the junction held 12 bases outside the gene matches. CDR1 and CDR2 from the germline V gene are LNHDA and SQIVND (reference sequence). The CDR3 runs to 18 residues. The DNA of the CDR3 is TGTGCCAGTACCCCGAGGCTAGCGGGGGGTAGGGCCAAAAACATTCAGTACTTC. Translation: CASTPRLAGGRAKNIQYF. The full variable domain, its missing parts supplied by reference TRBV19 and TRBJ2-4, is DGGITQSPKYLFRKEGQNVTLSCEQNLNHDAMYWYRQDPGQGLRLIYYSQIVNDFQKGDIAEGYSVSREKKESFPLTVTSAQKNPTAFYLCASTPRLAGGRAKNIQYFGAGTRLSVL.